These 29 T cell receptor beta chains originate from one sample sequenced in a study of Graves' ophthalmopathy and Graves' hyperthyroidism. Amplification of the TCR beta CDR3 regions used RNA transcripts (as template). An initial RT-PCR round employing HTBI primers preceded a second-round multiplex PCR. TCRdb fed the multiplex PCR reads into MiXCR, producing one record per CDR3 protein. The repertoire has roughly 1.1 million distinct CDR3 sequences, about 36% of them found once; the top ten carry 11%. Sample: peripheral blood or thyroid tissue (not recorded which). The receptors come from an adult man with Graves' hyperthyroidism.

The sample holds a few counts of this clonotype. The V and J genes are TRBV20-1 and TRBJ1-2; 7 bases are a match to TRBD1. Looked up from germline, CDR1 is DFQATT and CDR2 is SNEGSKA (reference sequence). The CDR3 spans 15 residues. After removal of 0 bases from V and 2 bases from J, the junction contained 6 bases not matched to a gene. CDR3 sequence reads: CSARDWTGGNYGYTF. The CDR3 nucleotides are TGCAGTGCTAGAGATTGGACAGGAGGAAACTATGGCTACACCTTC.

Ten or more counts support this clonotype. Its ends do not fully match the called genes, so a read error is possible. This rearrangement joins TRBV7-9 to TRBJ1-2; D gene uncertain. This CDR3 has 14 residues. Germline assignment: CDR1 SEHNR and CDR2 FQNEAQ (reference sequence). The CDR3 region has the DNA TGTGCCAGCAGCTTAGTGAGCGGTTTAGCTCACATCATCTTC. It yields the protein CASSLVSGLAHIIF.

In regard to this clonotype: A much larger clone lies a single base off, so this may be a read error. V usage is TRBV19 and J usage is TRBJ2-7; D might be TRBD2 (6 bases). Germline assignment: CDR1 LNHDA and CDR2 SQIVND (reference sequence). V gave up 2 bases and J gave up 2 bases, with 13 bases separating them. The CDR3 contains 15 residues. CDR3 residues: CASSIPIGSTYEQYF. DNA for the CDR3: TGTGCCAGTAGTATACCTATCGGGAGTACCTACGAGCAGTACTTC.

This clonotype was seen at least ten times. The CDR3 loop reads CASSIAENTEAFF. The DNA of the CDR3 is TGTGCCAGTAGTATAGCCGAGAACACTGAAGCTTTCTTT. The chain carries TRBV19 and TRBJ1-1, with D hard to call. From germline, CDR1 is LNHDA and CDR2 SQIVND (reference sequence). V shed 1 base and J shed 1 base, with 4 bases lying between them. The CDR3 has 13 amino acids.

The chain is built from TRBV25-1 and TRBJ1-6, with 11 bases aligning to TRBD1. This CDR3 has 19 amino acids. Germline V CDR1 and CDR2: MGHDK, SYGVNS. Trimming at V came to 5 bases and at J to 6 bases, leaving 15 bases not matched to a gene. The CDR3 bases are TGTGCCAGCAGTTACTCGAAGGTCGGGACAGGGGGTTCTAATTCACCCCTCCACTTT. The encoded protein is CASSYSKVGTGGSNSPLHF.

On this clonotype itself: Given a much more abundant clone one base away, this may be a read error. V and J are TRBV7-3 and TRBJ2-7; TRBD2 agrees at 8 bases. Germline values: CDR1 SGHTA, CDR2 FQGTGA. This CDR3 is built from 18 residues. In DNA form, the CDR3 reads TGTGCCAGCGGCTTAAACTTGTGGCTAGCGGGCGACTCCTACGAGCAGTACTTC. Residues: CASGLNLWLAGDSYEQYF.

Many counts were recorded for this clonotype. The genes are TRBV20-1 and TRBJ1-5, with TRBD1 matching 7 bases. The CDR3 runs to 14 residues. The V and J ends lost 5 bases and 2 bases, in that order; junction bases with no gene match: 6. From germline, CDR1 is DFQATT and CDR2 SNEGSKA (reference sequence). The CDR3 DNA follows: TGCAGTGCTGCACAGGGGATTGGCAATCAGCCCCAGCATTTT. This gives the protein CSAAQGIGNQPQHF.

This sequence joins TRBV7-2 and TRBJ2-6; the D is unclear. CDR3 length: 15 amino acids. V gave up 5 bases and J gave up 4 bases, with 12 bases separating them. Germline CDR1 SGHTA, CDR2 FQGNSA. CDR3 region: CASSPTQTGANVLTF. The CDR3 coding sequence is TGTGCCAGCAGCCCGACCCAGACAGGGGCCAACGTCCTGACTTTC. Together with reference TRBV7-2 and TRBJ2-6, the CDR3 gives the full variable domain: GAGVSQSPSNKVTEKGKDVELRCDPISGHTALYWYRQSLGQGLEFLIYFQGNSAPDKSGLPSDRFSAERTGGSVSTLTIQRTQQEDSAVYLCASSPTQTGANVLTFGAGSRLTVL.

This clonotype appeared a few times. The rearrangement links TRBV20-1 to TRBJ1-4; D is perhaps TRBD1 (5 bases). V was shortened by 6 bases and J by 8 bases, with 13 bases between the two germline ends. The CDR3 loop spans 12 amino acids. Germline V CDR1 and CDR2: DFQATT, SNEGSKA (reference sequence). CDR3 DNA sequence: TGCAGTGCCCGGTTGGAGGGGGAAAAACTGTTTTTT. Translation: CSARLEGEKLFF.

V and J are TRBV20-1 and TRBJ1-1; 7 nucleotides match TRBD1. Germline CDR1 reads DFQATT; CDR2 reads SNEGSKA (reference sequence). J was trimmed by 5 bases and V by 0 bases; bases with no gene match: 27. The CDR3 spans 21 residues. CDR3 coding DNA: TGCAGTGCTAGAGAGACAGGGAACACCGGGGAGCTGTTTTTTTCAGGAACTGAAGCTTTCTTT. Translating gives CSARETGNTGELFFSGTEAFF.

This clonotype was picked up many times. V gene TRBV10-3 combines with J gene TRBJ1-5; a weak D match, TRBD1 (6 bases). V lost 3 bases, J lost 0 bases, and 9 bases lay in between. CDR1 is ENHRY, CDR2 SYGVKD, per germline. The CDR3 contains 15 residues. The CDR3 protein is CAISEGTNSNQPQHF. In DNA, the CDR3 is TGTGCCATCAGTGAAGGGACAAATAGCAATCAGCCCCAGCATTTT.

This clonotype has only a few counts. The chain links TRBV29-1 to TRBJ1-2, with 8 bases that match TRBD1. There are 11 residues in the CDR3. CDR1 and CDR2 (germline): SQVTM, ANQGSEA. Trimming cost V 6 bases and J 5 bases; bases outside gene matches: 2. This CDR3 is CSVRTGYGYTF. The CDR3 nucleotides read TGCAGCGTCAGGACAGGGTATGGCTACACCTTC. The full variable domain, completed using reference TRBV29-1 and TRBJ1-2, is SAVISQKPSRDICQRGTSLTIQCQVDSQVTMMFWYRQQPGQSLTLIATANQGSEATYESGFVIDKFPISRPNLTFSTLTVSNMSPEDSSIYLCSVRTGYGYTFGSGTRLTVV.

This clonotype was found a few times. Being one base from a much bigger clone, this may be a read error. The CDR3 is CASRGQGYNSPLHF. DNA of the CDR3: TGTGCCAGCAGGGGACAGGGTTATAATTCACCCCTCCACTTT. The chain couples TRBV6-5 to TRBJ1-6; 9 positions agree with TRBD1. Trimming took 6 bases from V and 4 from J; bases not matched to a gene: 1. The CDR3 has 14 residues. The germline gives CDR1 MNHEY, CDR2 SVGAGI.

This clonotype was seen a few times. This chain uses TRBV14 with TRBJ2-5, with 8 positions matching TRBD1. The germline V gene has CDR1 SGHDN and CDR2 FVKESK. The CDR3 extends over 15 amino acids. The junction had 5 bases not matched to a gene; V was cut back by 2 bases and J by 3 bases. The CDR3 nucleotides are TGTGCCAGCAGCCAATTCAGGGGGCTGAAAGAGACCCAGTACTTC. This encodes CASSQFRGLKETQYF.

This clonotype was counted ten times or more. The chain is built from TRBV9 and TRBJ1-1; 7 positions match TRBD1. The CDR3 totals 13 residues. Germline V gene lookup returns CDR1 SGDLS and CDR2 YYNGEE. J lost 4 bases, V lost 3 bases, and 3 bases had no gene match. The CDR3 nucleotides read TGTGCCAGCAGCGAAGACAGGGTCACTGAAGCTTTCTTT. This gives the protein CASSEDRVTEAFF.

In the case of this clonotype: With a much larger clone just one base away, this may be a read error. No conserved phenylalanine or tryptophan is present at the end of the CDR3, so a read error is the likely explanation. This chain links TRBV29-1 with TRBJ2-7; D is ambiguous. Trimming removed 8 bases from V and 7 bases from J, with 21 bases in between. There are 13 residues in the CDR3. Germline CDR1 and CDR2: SQVTM and ANQGSEA. CDR3 amino acids: CSTVTQTFGEQYL. CDR3 in DNA: TGCAGCACGGTAACCCAAACCTTTGGGGAGCAGTACCTC.

The chain has TRBV15 and TRBJ2-5, with D perhaps matching TRBD2 (5 bases). The CDR3 runs to 16 residues. The V gene's germline CDR1 is LNHNV and CDR2 YYDKDF (reference sequence). Trimming shortened V by 0 bases and J by 2 bases, and 13 bases separated the two germline ends. The CDR3 DNA follows: TGTGCCACCAGCAGAGACGGGATTTGGGGTCAAGAGACCCAGTACTTC. It encodes CATSRDGIWGQETQYF.

The rearrangement uses TRBV10-1 and TRBJ2-7, with 7 bases that match TRBD1. Trimming took 10 bases from V and 2 from J; bases not matched to a gene: 2. CDR3 length: 11 amino acids. CDR1 and CDR2 (germline): WNHNN, SYGVQD (reference sequence). The CDR3 sequence is CATTGAYEQYF. CDR3 nucleotide sequence: TGCGCCACCACAGGGGCCTACGAGCAGTACTTC.

The rearrangement joins TRBV2 to TRBJ1-2, with D uncertain. This CDR3 is built from 13 residues. Germline V gene data show CDR1 as SNHLY and CDR2 as FYNNEI. Trimming removed 6 bases at V and 4 bases at J, with 12 bases between. The CDR3 region is CASRFREGYGYTF. CDR3 sequence (DNA): TGTGCCAGCAGGTTCCGGGAAGGCTATGGCTACACCTTC.

The rearrangement links TRBV15 to TRBJ1-1; D remains ambiguous. The CDR3 is 16 amino acids. Trimming left V 1 base short and J 3 bases short, with 15 bases between. Germline CDR1 and CDR2: LNHNV and YYDKDF (reference sequence). The CDR3 region has the DNA TGTGCCACCAGCAGAGTGGGCACAGCCCCTTACACTGAAGCTTTCTTT. It translates to CATSRVGTAPYTEAFF.

This clonotype was seen many times. This chain uses TRBV20-1 with TRBJ1-2; 10 positions match TRBD1. The CDR3 loop spans 15 amino acids. The trim removed 6 bases at V and 1 base at J, leaving 8 bases unmatched. Per the germline V gene, CDR1 is DFQATT and CDR2 is SNEGSKA (reference sequence). Written as DNA, the CDR3 is TGCAGTGCCGCGGGACAGGGGCGGAATAACTATGGCTACACCTTC. This encodes CSAAGQGRNNYGYTF.

This clonotype was seen many times. This chain uses TRBV29-1 with TRBJ1-1; TRBD1 aligns across 12 bases. Germline CDR1 is SQVTM and CDR2 is ANQGSEA. The CDR3 covers 16 residues. With V trimmed by 4 bases and J by 5 bases, 11 bases remained unmatched. The CDR3 reads CSVAPGQGAAGTEAFF. The CDR3 DNA reads TGCAGCGTTGCACCGGGACAGGGGGCTGCGGGGACTGAAGCTTTCTTT.

The chain joins TRBV5-1 to TRBJ2-1; 11 bases align to TRBD2. V lost 1 base to trimming and J lost 10 bases; unmatched junction nucleotides: 7. The V gene's germline CDR1 is SGHRS and CDR2 YFSETQ. This CDR3 has 15 amino acids. The CDR3 spells CASSLLAGGSWEQFF. CDR3 DNA sequence: TGCGCCAGCAGCTTGCTAGCGGGAGGTAGTTGGGAGCAGTTCTTC.

This clonotype was observed at least ten times. This chain connects TRBV15 to TRBJ2-7, with D possibly TRBD2 on 5 matching bases. The CDR3 covers 14 residues. CDR1 LNHNV and CDR2 YYDKDF come from the germline V gene (reference sequence). V shed 1 base and J shed 3 bases, with 10 bases lying between them. This CDR3 is CATSRGTYGYEQYF. DNA of the CDR3: TGTGCCACCAGCAGAGGGACTTACGGCTACGAGCAGTACTTC.

On this clonotype: A much larger clone lies one base from this, so it may be a read error. The CDR3 DNA reads TGTGCCGCCAGCAGAGATCGAAGTGCTGGAAACACCATATATTTT. This encodes CAASRDRSAGNTIYF. This sequence joins TRBV15 and TRBJ1-3; no clear D gene. CDR1 LNHNV and CDR2 YYDKDF come from the germline V gene (reference sequence). The CDR3 length is 15 residues.

This clonotype was counted many times. This rearrangement joins TRBV14 to TRBJ2-5; TRBD2 matches 8 bases. Germline V gives CDR1 SGHDN, CDR2 FVKESK. This CDR3 is 16 amino acids long. With V trimmed by 0 bases and J by 0 bases, 3 bases remained unmatched. The CDR3 here is CASSQDQRGHQETQYF. The CDR3 coding sequence is TGTGCCAGCAGCCAAGACCAGCGGGGGCACCAAGAGACCCAGTACTTC.

The chain couples TRBV10-2 to TRBJ2-5, with TRBD1 as a possible D gene (6 bases). Germline V lookup: CDR1 WSHSY, CDR2 SAAADI. V lost 3 bases and J lost 5, with 13 bases in between. The CDR3 totals 14 residues. In DNA, the CDR3 is TGCGCCAGCAGTGACACTGACAGGAGGGAGACCCAGTACTTC. Translated, it gives CASSDTDRRETQYF.

This clonotype appeared a few times. The V gene is TRBV5-1, the J gene TRBJ1-4; 8 bases fit TRBD1. Germline-derived CDR1 and CDR2 are SGHRS and YFSETQ. The CDR3 covers 15 residues. Unmatched junction bases numbered 3, after V lost 5 bases and J lost 0 bases. The CDR3 loop reads CASSKTGATNEKLFF. The CDR3, as DNA: TGCGCCAGCAGTAAGACAGGGGCAACTAATGAAAAACTGTTTTTT.

There are many counts of this clonotype. The CDR3 loop is CSARSVEAFF. Written as DNA, the CDR3 is TGCAGTGCTAGGAGTGTTGAAGCTTTCTTT. The chain combines TRBV20-1 with TRBJ1-1; D gene unclear. CDR1 and CDR2 (germline): DFQATT, SNEGSKA (reference sequence). The CDR3 consists of 10 residues. Trimming took 3 bases from V and 7 from J, leaving 6 bases between them.